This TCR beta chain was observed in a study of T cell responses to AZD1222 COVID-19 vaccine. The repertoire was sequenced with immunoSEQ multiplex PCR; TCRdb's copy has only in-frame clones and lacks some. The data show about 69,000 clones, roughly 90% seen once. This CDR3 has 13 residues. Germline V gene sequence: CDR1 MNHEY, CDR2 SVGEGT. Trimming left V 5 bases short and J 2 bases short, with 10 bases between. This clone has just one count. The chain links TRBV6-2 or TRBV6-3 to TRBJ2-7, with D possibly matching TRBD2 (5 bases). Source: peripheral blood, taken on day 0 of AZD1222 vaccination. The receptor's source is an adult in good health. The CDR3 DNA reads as TGTGCCAGCAGTCGTAGCGAGACCTACGAGCAGTACTTC. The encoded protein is CASSRSETYEQYF.